This record concerns one T cell receptor beta chain sequence. The target antigen is unknown. These data come from a study of response to subunit inactivated influenza vaccine. Study findings and constraints: Few additional T cells are recruited per seasonal influenza vaccination, authors suggested.

The length of the CDR3 is 15 residues. CDR1 is SGHKS and CDR2 is YYEKEE in the germline V gene (reference sequence). V shed 3 bases, J shed 4 bases, and the junction held 4 bases outside the gene matches. TCRdb ran MiXCR on the RT-PCR reads and lists one entry per CDR3 protein. The sample lists around 710,000 distinct CDR3 sequences, approximately 13% occurring once. The source is a man in his forties or fifties who received an inactivated influenza vaccine. The source was PBMCs from blood, collected 14 days before vaccination. V usage is TRBV5-5 and J usage is TRBJ2-1; the match to TRBD2 covers 10 bases. CDR3 nucleotides: TGTGCCAGCAGCTCCTTACTAGCGGGGTACAATGAGCAGTTCTTC. This codes for CASSSLLAGYNEQFF.